Below, one T cell receptor beta chain is given with its context. Aged 18 to 65, the patients with hyperthyroidism had under 2 months' duration and were newly diagnosed. Uncontrolled infections, pregnancy, lactation or other autoimmune diseases led to patient exclusion. The authors amplified TCR beta CDR3 regions from RNA transcripts. HTBI-primed first-round RT-PCR preceded second-round multiplex PCR. TCRdb fed the multiplex PCR reads into MiXCR, producing one record per CDR3 protein. The sample includes over a million distinct CDR3 sequences, 35% to 40% of them seen just once. This entry belongs to a study of Graves' ophthalmopathy and Graves' hyperthyroidism. The CDR3 is made up of 10 amino acids. Germline CDR1 SQVTM, CDR2 ANQGSEA. Trimming took 7 bases from V and 8 from J, leaving 11 bases between them.

This receptor was identified in an adult man with Graves' hyperthyroidism. Source material: peripheral blood or thyroid tissue (not recorded which). The chain carries TRBV29-1 and TRBJ1-1, with a tentative D call TRBD1 (6 bases). This CDR3 reads CSDDGQEAFF. The CDR3, as DNA: TGCAGCGACGATGGACAGGAAGCTTTCTTT.